This is a list of T cell receptor beta chains from one sample in a study of vaccination and CD4 T cells after COVID-19. Their recognized antigens are unknown. MiXCR, applied by TCRdb to the PCR reads, yields one record per CDR3 protein. The top ten hold 27% of the sample, which has 4,000 to 5,000 distinct CDR3 sequences, roughly two thirds seen once. The sample consisted of CD4+ T cells from blood, cultured in vitro. The source of these receptors is a human donor who had recovered from COVID-19. Both conserved end residues are part of each CDR3. D genes are given only for firm matches. For some rows the clone size is stated as once, few or many, or as a class when expanded; others skip it.

>-|TRBD1|TRBJ1-5|TRBV28
CASRRQGARNQPQHF
TGTGCCAGCAGGAGACAGGGGGCGAGGAATCAGCCCCAGCATTTT
>-|-|TRBJ1-5|TRBV7-9
CASRSTVTRNQPQHF
TGTGCCAGCAGATCGACAGTCACTCGCAATCAGCCCCAGCATTTT
>-|TRBD1|TRBJ1-2|TRBV6-5
CASSYSTGWGGYTF
TGTGCCAGCAGTTACTCGACAGGGTGGGGTGGCTACACCTTC
>-|-|TRBJ1-2|TRBV6-4
CASSDHSSIRYYGYTF
TGTGCCAGCAGTGACCACTCTTCCATCAGATACTATGGCTACACCTTC
>-|-|TRBJ1-5|TRBV6-4
CASSDHRGNQPQHF
TGTGCCAGCAGTGATCATAGGGGCAATCAGCCCCAGCATTTT
>-|TRBD1|TRBJ1-2|TRBV7-3
CASSSGQGYGYTF
TGTGCCAGCAGTTCGGGACAGGGTTATGGCTACACCTTC
>-|TRBD1|TRBJ1-5|TRBV6-1
CASSPGQGAGNQPQHF
TGTGCCAGCAGCCCGGGACAGGGGGCCGGCAATCAGCCCCAGCATTTT
>medium-sized|-|TRBJ1-2|TRBV10-3
CAITSGGDYGYTF
TGTGCCATCACATCCGGGGGGGACTATGGCTACACCTTC
>-|-|TRBJ2-7|TRBV10-1
CASSHNRATYEQYF
TGCGCCAGCAGCCATAACAGGGCAACTTACGAGCAGTACTTC
>once|TRBD2|TRBJ2-3|TRBV15
CATSPTSGLTDTQYF
TGTGCCACCAGCCCGACTAGCGGACTCACAGATACGCAGTATTTT
>-|-|TRBJ2-4|TRBV14
CASSRSGNIQYF
TGTGCCAGCAGCCGGTCCGGGAACATTCAGTACTTC
>-|TRBD1|TRBJ2-7|TRBV15
CATSRDLGSGGDEQYF
TGTGCCACCAGCAGAGATCTGGGATCAGGGGGCGACGAGCAGTACTTC
>few|TRBD1|TRBJ1-5|TRBV20-1
CSALPSLRGRSNQPQHF
TGCAGTGCCCTACCAAGCCTCAGGGGGCGCAGCAATCAGCCCCAGCATTTT
>-|-|TRBJ1-2|TRBV27
CASSSSGGWDYGYTF
TGTGCCAGCAGTTCCTCAGGAGGGTGGGACTATGGCTACACCTTC
>-|-|TRBJ2-3|TRBV7-2
CASSLSGGAGPDTQYF
TGTGCCAGCAGCTTATCGGGCGGAGCAGGCCCAGATACGCAGTATTTT
>few|-|TRBJ1-5|TRBV25-1
CASSPYGRNQPQHF
TGTGCCAGCAGTCCGTACGGACGCAATCAGCCCCAGCATTTT
>once|-|TRBJ2-7|TRBV2
CASSDGPLSSYEQYF
TGTGCCAGCAGTGATGGCCCCCTTAGCTCCTACGAGCAGTACTTC
>once|-|TRBJ1-2|TRBV7-2
CASGQSTLLDGYTF
TGTGCCAGCGGCCAGTCGACGCTACTGGATGGCTACACCTTC
>large|-|TRBJ2-7|TRBV5-5
CASSDRFYEQYF
TGTGCCAGCAGCGACAGGTTCTACGAGCAGTACTTC
>-|-|TRBJ1-2|TRBV24-1
CATSDSTVGYGYTF
TGTGCCACCAGTGATTCAACAGTGGGCTATGGCTACACCTTC
>once|TRBD2|TRBJ2-7|TRBV28
CASSGGAGAYEQYF
TGTGCCAGCAGCGGGGGAGCGGGGGCCTACGAGCAGTACTTC
>-|TRBD1|TRBJ1-5|TRBV29-1
CSAGQGDLQPQHF
TGCAGCGCCGGACAGGGGGATCTCCAGCCCCAGCATTTT
>-|-|TRBJ2-7|TRBV27
CASSYQSYEQYF
TGTGCCAGCAGTTACCAATCCTACGAGCAGTACTTC
>-|TRBD1|TRBJ1-5|TRBV20-1
CSASTGGGSNQPQHF
TGCAGTGCTTCGACAGGGGGCGGAAGCAATCAGCCCCAGCATTTT
>-|-|TRBJ1-2|TRBV6-2/TRBV6-3
CASNQGTGYTF
TGTGCCAGCAATCAAGGTACGGGCTACACCTTC
>-|TRBD1|TRBJ1-1|TRBV6-2/TRBV6-3
CASRGRGRHEAFF
TGTGCCAGCAGAGGCAGGGGGCGTCATGAAGCTTTCTTT
>-|-|TRBJ1-6|TRBV12-3/TRBV12-4
CASRPGLGGSPLHF
TGTGCCAGCAGGCCAGGTCTAGGGGGTTCACCCCTCCACTTT
>-|-|TRBJ1-5|TRBV7-2
CASSLDGAQPQHF
TGTGCCAGCAGCTTAGACGGGGCTCAGCCCCAGCATTTT
>-|TRBD1|TRBJ2-7|TRBV20-1
CSARVVRTGVYEQYF
TGCAGTGCTAGAGTAGTCAGGACAGGGGTTTACGAGCAGTACTTC
>-|TRBD1|TRBJ2-7|TRBV7-2
CASSLAGTGASYEQYF
TGTGCCAGCAGCTTAGCCGGGACAGGGGCATCCTACGAGCAGTACTTC
>-|-|TRBJ1-6|TRBV20-1
CSARQDSGRTPLHF
TGCAGTGCTAGACAGGACAGTGGCCGGACACCCCTCCACTTT
>-|-|TRBJ1-5|TRBV21-1
CASRPKYDSNQPQHF
TGTGCCAGCAGGCCCAAGTATGATAGCAATCAGCCCCAGCATTTT
>-|-|TRBJ2-1|TRBV6-5
CASSYRNEQFF
TGTGCCAGCAGTTATAGGAATGAGCAGTTCTTC
>-|TRBD1|TRBJ1-2|TRBV6-2/TRBV6-3
CASTGSNYGYTF
TGTGCCTCGACAGGGTCTAACTATGGCTACACCTTC
>-|-|TRBJ1-2|TRBV5-1
CASSLEGQTYGYTF
TGCGCCAGCAGCTTGGAAGGACAGACCTATGGCTACACCTTC
>-|TRBD1|TRBJ1-5|TRBV6-1
CAGQGNLPQHF
TGTGCCGGACAGGGGAATCTGCCCCAGCATTTT
>large|-|TRBJ2-5|TRBV7-9
CASSLAGGRETQYF
TGTGCCAGCAGCTTAGCTGGCGGGCGGGAGACCCAGTACTTC
>-|-|TRBJ1-1|TRBV11-3
CASSFTGYTEAFF
TGTGCCAGCAGCTTTACAGGGTACACTGAAGCTTTCTTT
>-|-|TRBJ2-7|TRBV7-2
CASSLGQTSSYEQYF
TGTGCCAGCAGCTTAGGGCAGACGAGCTCCTACGAGCAGTACTTC
>-|-|TRBJ1-1|TRBV6-5
CASSYGGPGTEAFF
TGTGCCAGCAGTTACGGGGGCCCTGGGACTGAAGCTTTCTTT
>-|TRBD1|TRBJ1-2|TRBV20-1
CSARDGGRGVDGYTF
TGCAGTGCTAGAGATGGAGGCAGGGGGGTAGATGGCTACACCTTC
>large|-|TRBJ1-6|TRBV7-8
CASSLASIGTKSPLHF
TGTGCCAGCAGCTTAGCGAGTATCGGGACAAAGTCACCCCTCCACTTT
>-|-|TRBJ1-2|TRBV20-1
CSARDPGANYGYTF
TGCAGTGCTAGAGATCCGGGGGCTAACTATGGCTACACCTTC
>few|-|TRBJ2-3|TRBV20-1
CSAPRGGNADTQYF
TGCAGTGCTCCTCGCGGGGGCAATGCAGATACGCAGTATTTT
>few|-|TRBJ1-6|TRBV5-1
CASSLDGPVIGSPLHF
TGCGCCAGCAGCTTGGACGGGCCTGTTATAGGTTCACCCCTCCACTTT
>-|-|TRBJ1-1|TRBV7-3
CASSSQANTEAFF
TGTGCCAGCAGCAGTCAGGCGAACACTGAAGCTTTCTTT
>-|-|TRBJ1-5|TRBV20-1
CSASRPGAGLNQPQHF
TGCAGTGCTAGTAGGCCGGGAGCAGGGCTAAATCAGCCCCAGCATTTT
>-|-|TRBJ2-5|TRBV7-3
CASSLMGQGQETQYF
TGTGCCAGCAGCTTAATGGGACAAGGCCAAGAGACCCAGTACTTC
>-|TRBD1|TRBJ1-2|TRBV28
CASTLGGTGGPNYGYTF
TGTGCCAGCACCCTAGGGGGGACAGGGGGCCCTAACTATGGCTACACCTTC
>-|TRBD1|TRBJ1-6|TRBV7-9
CASSPRTGVNSPLHF
TGTGCCAGCAGCCCCCGGACAGGGGTCAACTCACCCCTCCACTTT
>-|TRBD1|TRBJ1-5|TRBV7-2
CASSFTGGNQPQHF
TGTGCCAGCAGCTTCACAGGGGGCAATCAGCCCCAGCATTTT
>-|TRBD1|TRBJ1-2|TRBV4-1
CASSQGYRDRDVGYTF
TGCGCCAGCAGCCAAGGGTACCGGGACAGGGATGTTGGCTACACCTTC
>few|TRBD1|TRBJ1-2|TRBV20-1
CSAREGTGGYGYTF
TGCAGTGCTAGAGAGGGGACAGGGGGGTATGGCTACACCTTC
>-|-|TRBJ1-1|TRBV10-2
CASTRFGTEAFF
TGCGCCAGTACCAGATTCGGTACTGAAGCTTTCTTT
>-|TRBD1|TRBJ1-6|TRBV7-3
CASSLTGGAGSPLHF
TGTGCCAGCAGCTTGACAGGGGGCGCGGGTTCACCCCTCCACTTT
>-|-|TRBJ1-5|TRBV20-1
CSASQDQPQHF
TGCAGTGCTAGCCAAGATCAGCCCCAGCATTTT
>-|TRBD1|TRBJ1-2|TRBV20-1
CSASQGQASGYTF
TGCAGTGCTAGCCAAGGACAGGCTAGCGGCTACACCTTC
>-|-|TRBJ1-5|TRBV7-3
CASSLTNNQPQHF
TGTGCCAGCAGCTTAACCAATAATCAGCCCCAGCATTTT
>-|-|TRBJ1-5|TRBV6-1
CAGARALGQPQHF
TGTGCCGGGGCAAGGGCGTTAGGTCAGCCCCAGCATTTT